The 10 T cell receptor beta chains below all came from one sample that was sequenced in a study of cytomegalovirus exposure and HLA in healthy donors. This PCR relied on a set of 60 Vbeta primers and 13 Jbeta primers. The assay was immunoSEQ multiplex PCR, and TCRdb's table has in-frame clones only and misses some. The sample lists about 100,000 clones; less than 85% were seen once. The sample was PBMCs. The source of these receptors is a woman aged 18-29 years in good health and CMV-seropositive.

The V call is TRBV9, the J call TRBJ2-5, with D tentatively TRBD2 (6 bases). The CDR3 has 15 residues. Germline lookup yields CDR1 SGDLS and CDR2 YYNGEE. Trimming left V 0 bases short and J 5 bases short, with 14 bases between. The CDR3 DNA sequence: TGTGCCAGCAGCGTAGTGGGACTGAAAGGGGAGACCCAGTACTTC. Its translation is CASSVVGLKGETQYF. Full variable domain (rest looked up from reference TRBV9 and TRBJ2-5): DSGVTQTPKHLITATGQRVTLRCSPRSGDLSVYWYQQSLDQGLQFLIQYYNGEERAKGNILERFSAQQFPDLHSELNLSSLELGDSALYFCASSVVGLKGETQYFGPGTRLLVL.

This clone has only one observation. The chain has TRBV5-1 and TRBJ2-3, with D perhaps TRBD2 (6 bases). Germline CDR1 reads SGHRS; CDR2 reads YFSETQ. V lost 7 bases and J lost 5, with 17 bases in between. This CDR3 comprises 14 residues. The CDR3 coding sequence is TGCGCCAGCTCGGCGGGATGGGGAAGAGATACGCAGTATTTT. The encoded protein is CASSAGWGRDTQYF. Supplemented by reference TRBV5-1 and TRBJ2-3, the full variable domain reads KAGVTQTPRYLIKTRGQQVTLSCSPISGHRSVSWYQQTPGQGLQFLFEYFSETQRNKGNFPGRFSGRQFSNSRSEMNVSTLELGDSALYLCASSAGWGRDTQYFGPGTRLTVL.

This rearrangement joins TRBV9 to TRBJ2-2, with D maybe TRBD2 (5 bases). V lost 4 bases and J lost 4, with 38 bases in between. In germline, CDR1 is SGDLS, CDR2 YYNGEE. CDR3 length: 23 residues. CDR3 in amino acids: CASSPTLRRLTGPTFEGTGELFF. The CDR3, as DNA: TGTGCCAGCAGCCCCACCCTCCGGAGATTGACGGGCCCCACCTTCGAGGGCACCGGGGAGCTGTTTTTT.

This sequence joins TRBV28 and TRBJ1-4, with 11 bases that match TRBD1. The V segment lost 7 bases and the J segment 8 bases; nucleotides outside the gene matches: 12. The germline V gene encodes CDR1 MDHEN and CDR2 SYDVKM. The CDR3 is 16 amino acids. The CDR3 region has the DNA TGTGCCAGCACCGATCCCCCGGGACAGGGGGACGAAAAACTGTTTTTT. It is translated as CASTDPPGQGDEKLFF.

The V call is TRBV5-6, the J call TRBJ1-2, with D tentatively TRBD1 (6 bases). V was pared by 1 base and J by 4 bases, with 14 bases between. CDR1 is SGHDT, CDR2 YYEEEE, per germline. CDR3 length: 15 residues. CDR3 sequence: CASSLQLLQGYGYTF. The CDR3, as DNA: TGTGCCAGCAGCTTGCAACTTCTACAGGGCTATGGCTACACCTTC.

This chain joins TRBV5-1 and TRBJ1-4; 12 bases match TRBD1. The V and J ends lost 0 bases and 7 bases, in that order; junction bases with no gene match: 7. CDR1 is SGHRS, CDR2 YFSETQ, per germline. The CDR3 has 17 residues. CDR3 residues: CASSLEGQGARSEKLFF. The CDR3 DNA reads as TGCGCCAGCAGCTTGGAGGGACAGGGGGCCAGGAGTGAAAAACTGTTTTTT.

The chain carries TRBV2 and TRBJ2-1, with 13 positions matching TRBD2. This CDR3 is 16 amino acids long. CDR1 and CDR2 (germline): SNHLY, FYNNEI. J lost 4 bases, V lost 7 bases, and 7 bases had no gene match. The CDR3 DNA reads TGTGCCAGCAATAGACTAGCGGGAGGCCCGTACAATGAGCAGTTCTTC. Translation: CASNRLAGGPYNEQFF.

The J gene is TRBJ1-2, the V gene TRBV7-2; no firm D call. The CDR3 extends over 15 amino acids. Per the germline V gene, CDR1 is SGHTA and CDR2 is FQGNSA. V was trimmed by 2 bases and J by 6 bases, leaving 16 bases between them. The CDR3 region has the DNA TGTGCCAGCAGCTTATTAGCCACAACTCCTAATGGCTACACCTTC. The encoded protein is CASSLLATTPNGYTF.

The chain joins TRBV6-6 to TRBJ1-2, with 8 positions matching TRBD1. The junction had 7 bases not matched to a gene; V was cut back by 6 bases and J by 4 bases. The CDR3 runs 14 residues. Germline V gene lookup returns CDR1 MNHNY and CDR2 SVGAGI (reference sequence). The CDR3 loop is CASSFRTGGYGYTF. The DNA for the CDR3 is TGTGCCAGCAGCTTTCGCACAGGGGGCTATGGCTACACCTTC.

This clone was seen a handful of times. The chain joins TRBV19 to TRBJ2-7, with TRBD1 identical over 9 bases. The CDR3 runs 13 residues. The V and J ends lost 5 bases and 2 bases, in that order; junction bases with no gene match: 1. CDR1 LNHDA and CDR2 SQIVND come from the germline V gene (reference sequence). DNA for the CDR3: TGTGCCAGTAGTGGGGACAGGGCCTACGAGCAGTACTTC. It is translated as CASSGDRAYEQYF.